Listed below are T cell receptor beta chains from one sample, sequenced in a study of blood T cell repertoires in COVID-19. The assay was immunoSEQ multiplex PCR, and TCRdb's table has in-frame clones only and misses some. The sample carries under 350,000 clones, approximately 85% recorded once. The specimen was peripheral blood. These receptors were collected from a woman in her 70s with acute or convalescent COVID-19. CDR3s include the opening cysteine and the closing phenylalanine or tryptophan. D genes are given only for firm matches. Rows may omit the clone size; those that give it use once, few, many or a size class.

v_call: TRBV15
j_call: TRBJ1-4
clone_size: NA
d_call: NA
cdr3_length: 18
cdr3_aa: CATSRDREGDATNEKLFF
cdr3_nt: TGTGCCACCAGCAGAGACCGGGAGGGAGACGCAACTAATGAAAAACTGTTTTTT

v_call: TRBV16
j_call: TRBJ2-3
clone_size: NA
d_call: NA
cdr3_length: 14
cdr3_aa: CASSRSGVTDTQYF
cdr3_nt: TGTGCCAGCAGCCGGTCAGGGGTCACAGATACGCAGTATTTT

v_call: TRBV3-1/TRBV3-2
j_call: TRBJ2-7
clone_size: NA
d_call: NA
cdr3_length: 15
cdr3_aa: CASSQSAVTTYEQYF
cdr3_nt: TGTGCCAGCAGCCAATCTGCAGTCACCACCTACGAGCAGTACTTC

v_call: TRBV5-1
j_call: TRBJ1-6
clone_size: NA
d_call: NA
cdr3_length: 15
cdr3_aa: CASKAADTRHSPLHF
cdr3_nt: TGCGCCAGCAAAGCAGCCGACACGCGTCATTCACCCCTCCACTTT

v_call: TRBV28
j_call: TRBJ1-5
clone_size: NA
d_call: NA
cdr3_length: 14
cdr3_aa: CASSQRPSNQPQHF
cdr3_nt: TGTGCCAGCAGTCAGCGACCGAGCAATCAGCCCCAGCATTTT

v_call: TRBV6-5
j_call: TRBJ1-1
clone_size: NA
d_call: NA
cdr3_length: 13
cdr3_aa: CASSYEASTEAFF
cdr3_nt: TGTGCCAGCAGTTACGAGGCAAGCACTGAAGCTTTCTTT

v_call: TRBV5-1
j_call: TRBJ1-2
clone_size: NA
d_call: NA
cdr3_length: 15
cdr3_aa: CASSLEVGRDYGYTF
cdr3_nt: TGCGCCAGCAGCTTGGAGGTGGGCAGGGATTATGGCTACACCTTC

v_call: TRBV25-1
j_call: TRBJ1-5
clone_size: few
d_call: NA
cdr3_length: 16
cdr3_aa: CASSKTGKASNQPQHF
cdr3_nt: TGTGCCAGCAGCAAAACAGGGAAAGCCAGCAATCAGCCCCAGCATTTT

v_call: TRBV11-1
j_call: TRBJ2-6
clone_size: NA
d_call: NA
cdr3_length: 15
cdr3_aa: CASAPGGTGANVLTF
cdr3_nt: TGTGCCAGCGCGCCCGGGGGAACTGGGGCCAACGTCCTGACTTTC

v_call: TRBV18
j_call: TRBJ2-1
clone_size: NA
d_call: TRBD1
cdr3_length: 15
cdr3_aa: CASSPDRNYYNEQFF
cdr3_nt: TGTGCCAGCTCACCGGACAGGAATTACTACAATGAGCAGTTCTTC

v_call: TRBV7-6
j_call: TRBJ2-5
clone_size: NA
d_call: NA
cdr3_length: 14
cdr3_aa: CASSQNRVQETQYF
cdr3_nt: TGTGCCAGCAGCCAGAACAGGGTCCAAGAGACCCAGTACTTC

v_call: TRBV7-8
j_call: TRBJ2-1
clone_size: NA
d_call: NA
cdr3_length: 12
cdr3_aa: CASSLGGDEQFF
cdr3_nt: TGTGCCAGCAGCTTAGGGGGCGATGAGCAGTTCTTC

v_call: TRBV6-5
j_call: TRBJ2-1
clone_size: NA
d_call: NA
cdr3_length: 12
cdr3_aa: CASQSSGNEQFF
cdr3_nt: TGTGCCAGCCAGTCGAGCGGGAATGAGCAGTTCTTC

v_call: TRBV29-1
j_call: TRBJ2-1
clone_size: NA
d_call: NA
cdr3_length: 10
cdr3_aa: CSVEQMEQFF
cdr3_nt: TGCAGCGTTGAACAGATGGAGCAGTTCTTC

v_call: TRBV4-1
j_call: TRBJ2-3
clone_size: NA
d_call: TRBD2
cdr3_length: 15
cdr3_aa: CASSQAGTSSDTQYF
cdr3_nt: TGCGCCAGCAGCCAAGCGGGGACTAGTTCAGATACGCAGTATTTT

v_call: TRBV7-8
j_call: TRBJ2-3
clone_size: NA
d_call: TRBD2
cdr3_length: 14
cdr3_aa: CASSLAGEVDTQYF
cdr3_nt: TGTGCCAGCAGCCTAGCGGGGGAGGTAGATACGCAGTATTTT

v_call: TRBV6-6
j_call: TRBJ2-5
clone_size: NA
d_call: TRBD2
cdr3_length: 13
cdr3_aa: CASTSSGEETQYF
cdr3_nt: TGTGCCAGCACTTCTAGCGGGGAAGAGACCCAGTACTTC

v_call: TRBV3-1/TRBV3-2
j_call: TRBJ1-1
clone_size: NA
d_call: TRBD1
cdr3_length: 13
cdr3_aa: CASSDRARTEAFF
cdr3_nt: TGTGCCAGCAGCGACAGGGCGAGGACTGAAGCTTTCTTT

v_call: TRBV11-2
j_call: TRBJ1-5
clone_size: once
d_call: NA
cdr3_length: 13
cdr3_aa: CASSLQNFQPQHF
cdr3_nt: TGTGCCAGCAGCCTACAGAATTTTCAGCCCCAGCATTTT

v_call: TRBV4-1
j_call: TRBJ1-1
clone_size: NA
d_call: TRBD1
cdr3_length: 13
cdr3_aa: CASRGTGAKEAFF
cdr3_nt: TGCGCCAGCAGAGGGACAGGGGCCAAAGAAGCTTTCTTT

v_call: TRBV2
j_call: TRBJ2-5
clone_size: NA
d_call: TRBD2
cdr3_length: 17
cdr3_aa: CARGGGRSGVRQETQYF
cdr3_nt: TGTGCCCGCGGGGGGGGACGTAGCGGGGTCCGGCAAGAGACCCAGTACTTC

v_call: TRBV2
j_call: TRBJ2-3
clone_size: NA
d_call: TRBD2
cdr3_length: 14
cdr3_aa: CASSGRGNTDTQYF
cdr3_nt: TGTGCCAGCAGTGGGCGGGGGAACACAGATACGCAGTATTTT

v_call: TRBV5-6
j_call: TRBJ2-5
clone_size: NA
d_call: TRBD2
cdr3_length: 17
cdr3_aa: CASSLLSWGGTKETQYF
cdr3_nt: TGTGCCAGCAGCTTGTTATCTTGGGGGGGTACGAAAGAGACCCAGTACTTC

v_call: TRBV3-1/TRBV3-2
j_call: TRBJ1-5
clone_size: NA
d_call: NA
cdr3_length: 14
cdr3_aa: CASSQDPGSGAQHF
cdr3_nt: TGTGCCAGCAGCCAAGATCCAGGGTCAGGGGCCCAGCATTTT

v_call: TRBV4-2
j_call: TRBJ1-1
clone_size: NA
d_call: TRBD1
cdr3_length: 13
cdr3_aa: CASNPEQGASAFF
cdr3_nt: TGTGCCAGCAACCCCGAGCAGGGGGCTAGTGCTTTCTTT

v_call: TRBV5-1
j_call: TRBJ1-2
clone_size: NA
d_call: TRBD1
cdr3_length: 16
cdr3_aa: CASSLRRLGQVDGYTF
cdr3_nt: TGCGCCAGCAGCCTACGTAGATTGGGACAGGTCGATGGCTACACCTTC

v_call: TRBV5-1
j_call: TRBJ1-1
clone_size: few
d_call: NA
cdr3_length: 14
cdr3_aa: CASSLNRAGTEAFF
cdr3_nt: TGCGCCAGCAGCTTGAACAGGGCCGGTACTGAAGCTTTCTTT

v_call: TRBV6-6
j_call: TRBJ1-1
clone_size: NA
d_call: NA
cdr3_length: 13
cdr3_aa: CASSYDTYTEAFF
cdr3_nt: TGTGCCAGCAGCTACGACACCTACACTGAAGCTTTCTTT

v_call: TRBV3-1/TRBV3-2
j_call: TRBJ2-5
clone_size: NA
d_call: NA
cdr3_length: 14
cdr3_aa: CASSRRGSQETQYF
cdr3_nt: TGTGCCAGCAGCCGTAGGGGGTCCCAAGAGACCCAGTACTTC

v_call: TRBV6-6
j_call: TRBJ2-1
clone_size: NA
d_call: TRBD2
cdr3_length: 16
cdr3_aa: CASSYPSGGLRHEQFF
cdr3_nt: TGTGCCAGCAGTTACCCAAGCGGGGGGCTTAGACATGAGCAGTTCTTC

v_call: TRBV4-2
j_call: TRBJ1-2
clone_size: NA
d_call: NA
cdr3_length: 15
cdr3_aa: CASSQEAGRDYGYTF
cdr3_nt: TGTGCCAGCAGCCAAGAGGCAGGGAGGGACTATGGCTACACCTTC

v_call: TRBV3-1/TRBV3-2
j_call: TRBJ1-1
clone_size: NA
d_call: NA
cdr3_length: 14
cdr3_aa: CASSQPSRGTEAFF
cdr3_nt: TGTGCCAGCAGCCAACCCAGCCGAGGGACTGAAGCTTTCTTT

v_call: TRBV6-5
j_call: TRBJ1-1
clone_size: NA
d_call: NA
cdr3_length: 12
cdr3_aa: CASSRGDTEAFF
cdr3_nt: TGTGCCAGCAGCCGGGGGGACACTGAAGCTTTCTTT

v_call: TRBV18
j_call: TRBJ2-3
clone_size: NA
d_call: TRBD2
cdr3_length: 13
cdr3_aa: CASSARELAGRYF
cdr3_nt: TGTGCCAGCTCAGCCCGGGAGCTAGCGGGGAGGTATTTT

v_call: TRBV3-1/TRBV3-2
j_call: TRBJ2-5
clone_size: NA
d_call: TRBD2
cdr3_length: 14
cdr3_aa: CASSSSGGLETQYF
cdr3_nt: TGTGCCAGCAGTTCTAGCGGGGGGCTAGAGACCCAGTACTTC

v_call: TRBV5-1
j_call: TRBJ2-5
clone_size: NA
d_call: TRBD2
cdr3_length: 16
cdr3_aa: CASSLGGGSRGETQYF
cdr3_nt: TGCGCCAGCAGCTTGGGGGGAGGGTCAAGGGGAGAGACCCAGTACTTC

v_call: TRBV7-3
j_call: TRBJ2-3
clone_size: NA
d_call: TRBD2
cdr3_length: 16
cdr3_aa: CASSLGTSGVGGTQYF
cdr3_nt: TGTGCCAGCAGCTTAGGGACTAGCGGGGTAGGGGGTACGCAGTATTTT

v_call: TRBV7-9
j_call: TRBJ1-1
clone_size: NA
d_call: NA
cdr3_length: 10
cdr3_aa: CASSGGEAFF
cdr3_nt: TGTGCCAGCAGCGGGGGGGAAGCTTTCTTT

v_call: TRBV9
j_call: TRBJ2-1
clone_size: NA
d_call: TRBD1
cdr3_length: 15
cdr3_aa: CASSRSQGVAVEQFF
cdr3_nt: TGTGCCAGCAGCAGGTCTCAGGGGGTCGCGGTTGAGCAGTTCTTC

v_call: TRBV29-1
j_call: TRBJ2-5
clone_size: NA
d_call: NA
cdr3_length: 14
cdr3_aa: CSVDLATPKETQYF
cdr3_nt: TGCAGCGTTGATCTGGCGACACCGAAAGAGACCCAGTACTTC

v_call: TRBV4-1
j_call: TRBJ2-7
clone_size: many
d_call: TRBD1
cdr3_length: 16
cdr3_aa: CASSPRYVDRAPGQYF
cdr3_nt: TGCGCCAGCAGCCCCCGGTACGTGGACAGGGCTCCCGGGCAGTACTTC

v_call: TRBV5-1
j_call: TRBJ1-1
clone_size: NA
d_call: TRBD1
cdr3_length: 14
cdr3_aa: CASKGQGHNFEAFF
cdr3_nt: TGCGCCAGCAAGGGACAGGGGCACAACTTTGAAGCTTTCTTT

v_call: TRBV30
j_call: TRBJ2-7
clone_size: NA
d_call: NA
cdr3_length: 14
cdr3_aa: CAWSESGGGYEQYF
cdr3_nt: TGTGCCTGGAGTGAATCGGGTGGTGGCTACGAGCAGTACTTC

v_call: TRBV6-6
j_call: TRBJ2-5
clone_size: NA
d_call: TRBD1
cdr3_length: 14
cdr3_aa: CASSPTGIQETQYF
cdr3_nt: TGTGCCAGCAGTCCGACAGGGATCCAAGAGACCCAGTACTTC

v_call: TRBV18
j_call: TRBJ1-6
clone_size: NA
d_call: NA
cdr3_length: 13
cdr3_aa: CASSFQDSRALHF
cdr3_nt: TGTGCCAGCTCGTTCCAGGATTCGAGGGCCCTCCACTTT

v_call: TRBV6-1
j_call: TRBJ1-1
clone_size: NA
d_call: NA
cdr3_length: 14
cdr3_aa: CASIYGRSGTEAFF
cdr3_nt: TGTGCCAGCATTTACGGGAGATCGGGAACTGAAGCTTTCTTT